This entry features one TCR beta chain sequence. Repertoires were generated with immunoSEQ multiplex PCR, while TCRdb's copy carries only in-frame clones and drops some. The data show under 65,000 clones, 80% to 95% seen once. The sample belongs to a study of OX40 agonist ivuxolimab in advanced cancers. The V end lost 0 bases, the J end lost 2 bases, and 8 bases lay between the germline ends. The germline CDR1 and CDR2 sequences are MGHRA and YSYEKL. The CDR3 is 15 amino acids. The TCR sequence derives from an adult with an advanced solid tumor such as melanoma, head and neck, liver or kidney cancer. The chain is built from TRBV4-1 and TRBJ1-3; maybe TRBD1 (5 bases). The input for sequencing was CD4+ or CD8+ T cells sorted from blood, taken in a trial of the OX40 agonist ivuxolimab. The CDR3: CASSQEQEPGNTIYF. DNA for the CDR3: TGCGCCAGCAGCCAAGAACAGGAGCCTGGAAACACCATATATTTT.